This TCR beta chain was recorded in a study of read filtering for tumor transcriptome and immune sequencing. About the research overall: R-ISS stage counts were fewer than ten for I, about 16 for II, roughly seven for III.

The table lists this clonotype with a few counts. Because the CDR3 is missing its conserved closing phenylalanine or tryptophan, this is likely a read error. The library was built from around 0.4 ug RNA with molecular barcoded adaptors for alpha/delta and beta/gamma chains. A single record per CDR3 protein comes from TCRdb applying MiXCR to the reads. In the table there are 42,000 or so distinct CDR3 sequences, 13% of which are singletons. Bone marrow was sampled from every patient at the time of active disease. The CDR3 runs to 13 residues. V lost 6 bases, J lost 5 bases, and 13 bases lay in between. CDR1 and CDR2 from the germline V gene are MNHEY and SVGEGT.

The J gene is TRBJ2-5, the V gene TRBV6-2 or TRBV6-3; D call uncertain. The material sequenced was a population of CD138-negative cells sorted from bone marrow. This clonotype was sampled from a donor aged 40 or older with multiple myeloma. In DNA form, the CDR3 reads TGTGCCAGCAGCCTCCCCCCCCTGGAGACCCAGTACTCC. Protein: CASSLPPLETQYS.